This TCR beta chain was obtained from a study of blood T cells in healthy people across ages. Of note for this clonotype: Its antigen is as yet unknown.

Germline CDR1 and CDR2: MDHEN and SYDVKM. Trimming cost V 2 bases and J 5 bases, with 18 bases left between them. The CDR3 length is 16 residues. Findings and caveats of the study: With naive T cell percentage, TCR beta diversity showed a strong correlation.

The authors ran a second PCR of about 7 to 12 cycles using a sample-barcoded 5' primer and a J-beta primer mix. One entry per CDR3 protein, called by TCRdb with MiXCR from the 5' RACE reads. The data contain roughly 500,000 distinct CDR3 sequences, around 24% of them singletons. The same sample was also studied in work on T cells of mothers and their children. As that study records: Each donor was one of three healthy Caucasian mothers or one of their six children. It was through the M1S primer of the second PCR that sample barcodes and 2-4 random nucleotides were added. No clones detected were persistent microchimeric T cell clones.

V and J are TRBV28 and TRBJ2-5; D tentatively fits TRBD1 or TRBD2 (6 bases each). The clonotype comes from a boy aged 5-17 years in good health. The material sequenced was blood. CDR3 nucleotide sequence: TGTGCCAGCAGTTTAGGCCTCGGGGGCGCGATGGAGACCCAGTACTTC. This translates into CASSLGLGGAMETQYF.